The TCR beta chain under discussion was sequenced for a study of shared clonotypes between healthy human individuals (dated by TCRdb to about 2020). Notes on the research overall: A few men and two women, aged 18 to 49 years, made up the cohort. For each donor, CD4 naive and CD4 memory were each run on three plates, CD8 naive on two plates, and CD8 memory on one plate. To estimate repertoire size and how much clonotypes are shared between individuals, the study performed deep sequencing of blood TCR repertoires from 4 to 6 healthy adults. Between about 0.85 and 9.5 billion PBMCs per donor were obtained by leukapheresis. Different laboratories and diverse techniques were used to prepare libraries and sequence TCR repertoires, to increase sequencing depth and limit assay-specific biases.

Donors were healthy HIV-negative adults with no recently reported acute infections or vaccinations. Every donor was a Caucasian adult residing in Nashville, Tennessee, USA. CD4+ T cells were enriched by magnetic negative selection, after which naive cells were positively selected on CD45RA and the negative fraction was taken as the memory subset. Blood was obtained by leukapheresis, after which PBMCs were separated by Ficoll-Histopaque density gradient centrifugation and cryopreserved in liquid nitrogen vapor phase. Analytical flow cytometry was used to check the purity and quantity of each magnetically sorted T cell population. Genomic DNA was isolated from each sorted fraction and quantified by UV absorbance on a Nanodrop 2000c. For this clone: Its antigen is currently not known. Per-base qualities were not stored, and no clone one base away is much larger.

Using the deep immunoSEQ assay, multiplex PCR amplified TCR CDR3 regions from genomic DNA. Genomic DNA extracted from each cell subset was distributed evenly over all wells of several immunoSEQ 96-well plates, and each plate served as one replicate. For sorted subsets, each replicate PCR was loaded with approximately 0.2 ug genomic DNA, equivalent to 30,000 to 35,000 T cell genomes. The purified libraries were quantified using a Qubit 3.0 fluorometer, sized with a Bioanalyzer 2100, and then quantified again using the KAPA Library Quantification kit. Every immunoSEQ 96-well plate was sequenced on a dedicated single-read 150-cycle Illumina NextSeq 550 flow cell. As for how the authors treated the data: Because only junctional sequences without quality scores were contained in the immunoSEQ output, filtering matching that applied to full-length reads could not be performed. To assign V/J genes and CDR3, sequences were annotated using PyIR, a Python wrapper for IgBLAST v1.9, with IMGT germline references. Reads were removed for weak V/J assignments (E-value above 1e-6), missing CDR3, stop codons, out-of-frame junctions, or ambiguous translated residues. V3J clonotypes were defined by identical inferred V gene, J gene, and CDR3 amino acid sequence. Percentage overlap between repertoires was calculated by dividing the number of shared unique clonotypes by the size of the smaller repertoire. RTK rarefaction, the Chao1 estimator, and Recon v2.1 estimates of unobserved clonotypes were used to assess repertoire richness. Generation probabilities for all TCRbeta clonotypes obtained by the gDNA method from a handful of donors were computed using OLGA. As stored in TCRdb, this immuneACCESS dataset retains in-frame rearrangements with V and J assigned. A fraction of the clones does not appear; measured against another copy, unresolved V genes explain less than half of the discrepancy, and the remainder lacks a known reason. V, J and clone size are those of that table, while D and trimming were read from the DNA. The sample has under 650,000 clones on record, 90% to 96% of them singletons. Jointly, the top ten make up approximately 0.06% of the sample.

Summary of the overall study and its limitations: Sampling was restricted to blood, and TCR repertoires in tissues likely differ from the TCR repertoires found in blood. Pairwise subsampling indicated that sequencing depth was expected to affect the degree of clonotype sharing among donors. The genetic and exposure-history diversity represented was limited by the small number of donors. Rarefaction of sorted-subset datasets indicated incomplete sequencing despite the large sequencing depth. Compared with non-shared clonotypes, clonotypes shared by all four sorted-subset donors had higher generation probabilities. Across four donors, about 4.5% of naive CD4, over 3% of naive CD8, 2.3% of memory CD4, and about 0.4% of memory CD8 clonotypes were shared. Naive subsets generally had larger estimated clonotype richness than memory subsets did.

The CDR3 holds 15 amino acids from the cysteine to the phenylalanine. Solely the CDR3 DNA is kept, with 45 bases framed from the first base. V is shortened by 6 bases, J by 0 bases, and the region joining them spans 11 bases. CDR1 and CDR2, looked up from the germline V gene, are SNHLY and FYNNEI. Recombination connected TRBV2 to TRBJ1-4; the D segment could be TRBD1, given 5 matching bases. The sequence was collected from a woman in her twenties or thirties in good health. Sequenced sample: naive CD4+ T cells sorted from blood. This specimen's cell subset or site label, interpreted: CD45RA+ positively selected. This receptor carries the CDR3 CASSRDGTTNEKLFF. The sequence in DNA is TGTGCCAGCAGCCGGGACGGTACAACTAATGAAAAACTGTTTTTT.